This TCR beta chain was retrieved from a study of shared clonotypes between healthy human individuals. As for the study in general: Ranging from 18 to 49 in age, donors were a couple of women and a few men.

Germline lookup yields CDR1 SEHNR and CDR2 FQNEAQ (reference sequence). The V segment lost 1 base and the J segment 4 bases; nucleotides outside the gene matches: 5. The CDR3 has 15 amino acids. General study findings and limits: Naive subsets usually exceeded memory subsets in estimated richness.

Turning to this clone: Its antigen remains unidentified.

Naivety among CD8 cells was defined by CD45RO negativity and positive CCR7 selection, thereby excluding terminally differentiated effector memory CD45RA+ cells. Only Caucasian adults living in Nashville, Tennessee served as donors. Authors' data handling: Quality scores were absent from the junction-only immunoSEQ sequences, so filtering differed. Assay: immunoSEQ multiplex PCR; the TCRdb copy retains only in-frame clones and omits some. That table gives V, J and clone size, and the DNA gave D and trimming. Here the sample spans approximately 600,000 clones, approximately 95% being singletons. This TCR was recovered from a woman aged 30 to 39 in good health. Sequenced input: naive CD8+ T cells sorted from blood. This chain connects TRBV7-9 to TRBJ2-3; 7 nucleotides line up with TRBD2. The CDR3 loop is CASSLVVAGADTQYF. The CDR3, as DNA: TGTGCCAGCAGCTTAGTAGTGGCGGGAGCAGATACGCAGTATTTT.